The rows below give T cell receptor beta chains drawn from one sample of a study of T cells in Graves' hyperthyroidism and ophthalmopathy. TCRdb fed the multiplex PCR reads into MiXCR, producing one record per CDR3 protein. The sample carries fewer than 450,000 distinct CDR3 sequences, roughly 15% recorded once. The sequenced material came from blood. These receptors came from a woman aged 25 to 39 with Graves' hyperthyroidism that later progressed to Graves' ophthalmopathy. The CDR3 runs from the conserved cysteine through the conserved F or W. The D gene is left open where the match is weak. Size is stated for part of the rows, as once, few or many counts, or as a class when the clone is expanded.

>TRBV12-3/TRBV12-4|14|many|TRBJ2-4|NA
CASSKNGQSNIQYF
TGTGCCAGCAGCAAGAACGGACAGTCGAACATTCAGTACTTC
>TRBV24-1|14|many|TRBJ1-2|NA
CATSDFGRSYGYTF
TGTGCCACCAGTGATTTTGGCAGGAGCTATGGCTACACCTTC
>TRBV10-2|14|many|TRBJ2-3|NA
CASLEGYRTDTQYF
TGCGCCAGCCTCGAGGGTTATCGCACAGATACGCAGTATTTT
>TRBV10-1|14|NA|TRBJ2-4|NA
CASSEDYRKNIQYF
TGCGCCAGCAGTGAGGACTACCGTAAAAACATTCAGTACTTC
>TRBV6-5|15|many|TRBJ2-7|NA
CASSYSSDSSYEQYF
TGTGCCAGCAGTTACTCGAGTGACAGCTCCTACGAGCAGTACTTC
>TRBV7-2|13|many|TRBJ2-4|NA
CASSSLAKNIQYF
TGTGCCAGCAGCTCATTAGCCAAAAACATTCAGTACTTC
>TRBV28|14|many|TRBJ2-7|NA
CASEDRSYSYEQYF
TGTGCCAGCGAAGACAGGTCCTACTCCTACGAGCAGTACTTC
>TRBV28|17|many|TRBJ1-6|NA
CASRLLITHGGSSPLHF
TGTGCCAGCAGACTCCTTATCACCCACGGGGGATCCTCACCCCTCCACTTT
>TRBV19|13|NA|TRBJ2-2|NA
CASGQGGSGELFF
TGTGCCAGTGGTCAGGGTGGGTCCGGGGAGCTGTTTTTT
>TRBV27|14|many|TRBJ1-2|NA
CASSLSAANYGYTF
TGTGCCAGCAGTTTATCGGCGGCTAACTATGGCTACACCTTC
>TRBV6-1|14|NA|TRBJ2-3|NA
CASSGTTSTDTQYF
TGTGCCAGCAGCGGGACAACTAGCACAGATACGCAGTATTTT
>TRBV6-1|14|many|TRBJ1-3|NA
CASSGTVSGNTIYF
TGTGCCAGCAGTGGGACAGTCTCTGGAAACACCATATATTTT
>TRBV4-1|17|NA|TRBJ2-2|NA
CASSQGVPWGSTGELFF
TGCGCCAGCAGCCAAGGAGTGCCTTGGGGGAGCACCGGGGAGCTGTTTTTT
>TRBV7-8|14|many|TRBJ1-1|NA
CASTLRGGLTEAFF
TGTGCCAGCACGTTAAGGGGGGGTTTAACTGAAGCTTTCTTT
>TRBV7-8|16|few|TRBJ2-7|NA
CASSFSGTLASYEQYF
TGTGCCAGCAGCTTTTCCGGGACACTCGCCTCCTACGAGCAGTACTTC
>TRBV27|13|NA|TRBJ2-7|NA
CASSWGRTYEQYF
TGTGCCAGCTCCTGGGGACGGACCTACGAGCAGTACTTC
>TRBV6-1|18|NA|TRBJ2-7|NA
CASNETPRTVQNIYEQYF
TGTGCCAGCAACGAAACCCCAAGGACAGTCCAAAACATCTACGAGCAGTACTTC
>TRBV4-1|15|many|TRBJ1-3|NA
CASSQGYGGINTIYF
TGCGCCAGCAGCCAAGGATACGGCGGGATAAACACCATATATTTT
>TRBV4-1|18|NA|TRBJ1-6|NA
CASSQDQWGYGREPPLHF
TGCGCCAGCAGCCAAGATCAGTGGGGGTACGGTCGGGAGCCACCCCTCCACTTT
>TRBV7-9|15|NA|TRBJ1-2|TRBD1
CASSYRDRGLAGYTF
TGTGCCAGCAGCTATCGCGACAGGGGGCTGGCTGGCTACACCTTC
>TRBV12-5|15|many|TRBJ2-1|TRBD2
CASGSGLAPLGEQFF
TGTGCTAGTGGTTCCGGACTAGCGCCCCTGGGTGAGCAGTTCTTC
>TRBV20-1|16|many|TRBJ2-1|NA
CSARDHQGQPYNEQFF
TGCAGTGCTAGAGATCACCAGGGACAACCATACAATGAGCAGTTCTTC
>TRBV10-1|16|many|TRBJ2-7|TRBD1
CASSESMGQRYYEQYF
TGCGCCAGCAGTGAGTCGATGGGACAGAGATACTACGAGCAGTACTTC
>TRBV5-1|17|few|TRBJ2-5|TRBD2
CASSVGLAGGYGETQYF
TGCGCCAGCAGCGTGGGACTAGCGGGGGGCTACGGGGAGACCCAGTACTTC
>TRBV28|13|few|TRBJ1-5|NA
CASSEPWAQPQHF
TGTGCCAGCAGCGAGCCTTGGGCCCAGCCCCAGCATTTT
>TRBV3-1|18|few|TRBJ1-2|TRBD1
CASSQDSGTGVVLGGYTF
TGTGCCAGCAGCCAAGATTCCGGGACAGGGGTAGTTTTGGGAGGCTACACCTTC
>TRBV5-1|15|many|TRBJ2-7|TRBD1
CASSLASGQIYEQYF
TGCGCCAGCAGCTTGGCCTCGGGACAGATTTACGAGCAGTACTTC
>TRBV27|16|many|TRBJ1-4|TRBD1
CASRPLQGGANEKLFF
TGTGCCAGCAGACCTCTACAGGGGGGGGCTAATGAAAAACTGTTTTTT
>TRBV6-1|11|many|TRBJ1-6|NA
CASSYDSPLHF
TGTGCCAGCAGTTACGATTCACCCCTCCACTTT
>TRBV28|12|NA|TRBJ2-7|TRBD1
CASTGQAYEQYF
TGTGCCAGCACTGGACAGGCCTACGAGCAGTACTTC
>TRBV20-1|14|many|TRBJ2-5|TRBD1
CSARDYRGGETQYF
TGCAGTGCTAGAGATTACAGGGGCGGGGAGACCCAGTACTTC
>TRBV12-3/TRBV12-4|14|many|TRBJ2-7|NA
CASTFPGHSYEQYF
TGTGCCAGCACTTTCCCCGGCCATTCCTACGAGCAGTACTTC
>TRBV5-1|15|few|TRBJ2-5|NA
CASSLASGLQETQYF
TGCGCCAGCAGCTTGGCCTCCGGCCTCCAAGAGACCCAGTACTTC
>TRBV12-3/TRBV12-4|14|NA|TRBJ1-2|TRBD1
CASGTGGLPYGYTF
TGTGCCAGCGGAACAGGGGGCCTTCCCTATGGCTACACCTTC
>TRBV15|17|many|TRBJ2-2|NA
CATSRASGALNTGELFF
TGTGCCACCAGCAGGGCATCCGGGGCTCTGAACACCGGGGAGCTGTTTTTT
>TRBV2|14|many|TRBJ1-4|NA
CASRFGTTNEKLFF
TGTGCCAGCAGATTCGGGACAACTAATGAAAAACTGTTTTTT
>TRBV11-3|13|many|TRBJ2-7|NA
CASSFSTLYEQYF
TGTGCCAGCAGCTTCTCGACCCTCTACGAGCAGTACTTC
>TRBV12-3/TRBV12-4|17|many|TRBJ2-2|NA
CASSWGPNRLGTGELFF
TGTGCCAGCAGTTGGGGACCAAACCGATTGGGCACCGGGGAGCTGTTTTTT
>TRBV19|12|NA|TRBJ1-1|NA
CASQIGGTEAFF
TGTGCCAGCCAGATAGGAGGCACTGAAGCTTTCTTT
>TRBV5-5|14|few|TRBJ1-1|NA
CASSSGLGDTEAFF
TGTGCCAGCAGCTCGGGACTCGGCGACACTGAAGCTTTCTTT
>TRBV5-1|12|NA|TRBJ1-3|NA
CASSPEGNTIYF
TGCGCCAGCAGCCCGGAGGGAAACACCATATATTTT
>TRBV5-1|14|few|TRBJ2-7|NA
CASSRQSGLSEQYF
TGCGCCAGCAGCCGACAGAGTGGGTTGAGCGAGCAGTACTTC
>TRBV20-1|14|once|TRBJ2-1|TRBD1
CSARQGAGWNEQFF
TGCAGTGCTAGACAGGGGGCGGGTTGGAATGAGCAGTTCTTC
>TRBV7-2|14|many|TRBJ1-2|NA
CASSPRDRENGYTF
TGTGCCAGCAGCCCGCGAGACAGAGAAAATGGCTACACCTTC
>TRBV13|13|NA|TRBJ2-7|NA
CASSLANYYEQYF
TGTGCCAGCAGCCTCGCAAATTACTACGAGCAGTACTTC
>TRBV13|14|many|TRBJ2-7|TRBD2
CASSSSGRAYEQYF
TGTGCCAGCAGCTCTAGCGGGAGGGCGTACGAGCAGTACTTC
>TRBV29-1|18|few|TRBJ2-3|NA
CSTTTPLRDRSGTDTQYF
TGCAGCACAACTACCCCCCTTCGCGACAGGTCTGGCACAGATACGCAGTATTTT
>TRBV12-3/TRBV12-4|14|many|TRBJ1-2|TRBD1
CASRLTGEGDGYTF
TGTGCCAGCAGACTGACAGGGGAAGGAGATGGCTACACCTTC
>TRBV28|18|many|TRBJ1-4|TRBD1
CASSFPTSTGVGGEKLFF
TGTGCCAGCAGTTTTCCCACCTCGACAGGGGTTGGGGGTGAAAAACTGTTTTTT
>TRBV9|18|NA|TRBJ2-2|TRBD2
CASSPPGGGSLGNGELFF
TGTGCCAGCAGCCCCCCAGGAGGCGGGAGTTTGGGTAACGGGGAGCTGTTTTTT
>TRBV27|15|many|TRBJ1-5|NA
CASSLEGGFNQPQHF
TGTGCCAGCAGTTTGGAAGGCGGATTTAATCAGCCCCAGCATTTT
>TRBV5-6|15|NA|TRBJ2-1|TRBD2
CASSLPLAGGGEQFF
TGTGCCAGCAGCTTGCCGCTAGCGGGAGGCGGTGAGCAGTTCTTC
>TRBV20-1|14|NA|TRBJ1-1|NA
CSARSAGRSRGAFF
TGCAGTGCTCGATCCGCCGGGCGGTCCCGAGGTGCTTTCTTT
>TRBV25-1|13|many|TRBJ1-4|NA
CASSDPQDEKLFF
TGTGCCAGCAGTGACCCCCAGGATGAAAAACTGTTTTTT
>TRBV2|16|many|TRBJ1-4|NA
CASNSRNRELNEKLFF
TGTGCCAGCAATAGCAGAAACAGGGAACTTAATGAAAAACTGTTTTTT